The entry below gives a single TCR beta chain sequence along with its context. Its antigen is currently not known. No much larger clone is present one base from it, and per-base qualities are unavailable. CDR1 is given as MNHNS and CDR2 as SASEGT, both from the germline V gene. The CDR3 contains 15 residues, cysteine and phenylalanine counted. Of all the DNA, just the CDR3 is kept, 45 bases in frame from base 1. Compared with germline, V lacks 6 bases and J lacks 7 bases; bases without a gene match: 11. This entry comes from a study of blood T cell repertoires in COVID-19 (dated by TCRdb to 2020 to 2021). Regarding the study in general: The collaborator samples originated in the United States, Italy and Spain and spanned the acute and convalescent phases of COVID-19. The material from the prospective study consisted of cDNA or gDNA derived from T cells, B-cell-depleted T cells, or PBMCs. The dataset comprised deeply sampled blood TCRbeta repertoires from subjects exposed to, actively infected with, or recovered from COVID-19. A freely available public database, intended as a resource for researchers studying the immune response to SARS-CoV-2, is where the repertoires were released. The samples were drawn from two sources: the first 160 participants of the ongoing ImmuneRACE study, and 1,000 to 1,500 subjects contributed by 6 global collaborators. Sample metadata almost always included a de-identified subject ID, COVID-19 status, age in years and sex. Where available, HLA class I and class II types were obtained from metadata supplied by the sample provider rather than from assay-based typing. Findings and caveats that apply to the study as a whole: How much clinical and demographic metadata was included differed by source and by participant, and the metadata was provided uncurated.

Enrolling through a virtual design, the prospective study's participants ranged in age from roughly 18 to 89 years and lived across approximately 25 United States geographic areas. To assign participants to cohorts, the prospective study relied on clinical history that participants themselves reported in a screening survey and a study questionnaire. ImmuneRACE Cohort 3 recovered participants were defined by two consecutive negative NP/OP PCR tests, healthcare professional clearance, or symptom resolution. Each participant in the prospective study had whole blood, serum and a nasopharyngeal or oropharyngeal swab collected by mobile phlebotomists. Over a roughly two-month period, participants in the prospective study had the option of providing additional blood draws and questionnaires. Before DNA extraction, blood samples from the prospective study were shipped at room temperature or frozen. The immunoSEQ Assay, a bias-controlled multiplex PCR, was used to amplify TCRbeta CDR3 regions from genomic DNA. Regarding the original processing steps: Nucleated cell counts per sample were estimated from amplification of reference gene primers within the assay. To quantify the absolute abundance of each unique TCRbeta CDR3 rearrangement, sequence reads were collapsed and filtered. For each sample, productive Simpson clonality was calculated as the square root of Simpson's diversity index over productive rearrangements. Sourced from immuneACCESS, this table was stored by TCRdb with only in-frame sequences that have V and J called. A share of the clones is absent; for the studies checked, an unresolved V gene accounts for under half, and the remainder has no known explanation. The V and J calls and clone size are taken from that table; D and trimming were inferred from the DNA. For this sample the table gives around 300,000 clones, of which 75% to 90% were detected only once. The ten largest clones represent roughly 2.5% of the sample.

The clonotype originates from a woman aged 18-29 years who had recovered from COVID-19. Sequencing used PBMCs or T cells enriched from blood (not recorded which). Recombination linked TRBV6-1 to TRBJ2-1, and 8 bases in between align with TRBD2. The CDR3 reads CASSRPGLDQNEQFF. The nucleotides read TGTGCCAGCAGCCGTCCGGGACTAGACCAAAATGAGCAGTTCTTC.